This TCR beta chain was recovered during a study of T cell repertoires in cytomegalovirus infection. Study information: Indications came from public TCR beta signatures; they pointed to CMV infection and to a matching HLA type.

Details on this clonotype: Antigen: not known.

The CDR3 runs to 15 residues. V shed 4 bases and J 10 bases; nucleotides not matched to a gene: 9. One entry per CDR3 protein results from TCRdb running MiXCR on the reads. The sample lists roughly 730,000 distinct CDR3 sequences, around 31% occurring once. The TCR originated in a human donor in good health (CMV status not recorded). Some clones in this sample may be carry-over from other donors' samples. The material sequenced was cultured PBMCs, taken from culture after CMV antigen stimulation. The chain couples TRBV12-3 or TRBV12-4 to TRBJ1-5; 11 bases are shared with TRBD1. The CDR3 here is CASSSLGQGAQPQHF. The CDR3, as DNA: TGTGCCAGCAGTTCCCTAGGACAGGGGGCACAACCCCAGCATTTT.